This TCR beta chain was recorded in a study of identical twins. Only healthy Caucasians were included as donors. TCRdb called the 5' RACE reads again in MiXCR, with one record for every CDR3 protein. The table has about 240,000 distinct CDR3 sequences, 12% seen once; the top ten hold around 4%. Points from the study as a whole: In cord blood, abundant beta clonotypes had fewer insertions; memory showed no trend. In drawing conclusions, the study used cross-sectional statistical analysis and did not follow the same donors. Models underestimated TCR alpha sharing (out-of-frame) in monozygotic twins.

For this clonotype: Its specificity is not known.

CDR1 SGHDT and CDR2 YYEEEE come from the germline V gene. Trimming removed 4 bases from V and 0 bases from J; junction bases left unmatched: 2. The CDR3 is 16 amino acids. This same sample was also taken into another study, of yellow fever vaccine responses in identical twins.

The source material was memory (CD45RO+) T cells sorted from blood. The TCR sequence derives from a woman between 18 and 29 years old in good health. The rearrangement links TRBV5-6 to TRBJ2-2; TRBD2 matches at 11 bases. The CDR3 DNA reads TGTGCCAGCAGCCTTAGCGGGGGGGCGAACACCGGGGAGCTGTTTTTT. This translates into CASSLSGGANTGELFF.